This is a list of T cell receptor beta chains from one sample in a study of blood T cell repertoires in COVID-19. Produced via immunoSEQ multiplex PCR; TCRdb's table is partial and in-frame only. The sample has a few hundred thousand clones, roughly four fifths seen once. Sequenced input: PBMCs or T cells enriched from blood (not recorded which). These receptors all stem from a woman aged 45-65 years who had recovered from COVID-19. The CDR3 runs from the conserved cysteine through the conserved F or W. D genes are given only for firm matches. Not all rows give a size; the values are once, few, many and, for expanded clones, a class.

CASLQGTGGNGYTF,TGTGCCAGCCTACAGGGAACTGGGGGAAATGGCTACACCTTC,TRBJ1-2,-,TRBV6-5,-
CASTSPSQPGEKLFF,TGTGCCAGTACCTCCCCGAGTCAACCGGGTGAAAAACTGTTTTTT,TRBJ1-4,-,TRBV19,-
CASSSGGLRPKNIQYF,TGTGCCAGCAGCTCGGGGGGATTAAGGCCCAAAAACATTCAGTACTTC,TRBJ2-4,-,TRBV7-9,TRBD2
CASTLVGQMAYGYTF,TGTGCCAGTACCCTTGTGGGGCAGATGGCCTATGGCTACACCTTC,TRBJ1-2,-,TRBV19,-
CASSVGTVNTEAFF,TGTGCCAGCAGCGTTGGAACAGTTAACACTGAAGCTTTCTTT,TRBJ1-1,once,TRBV9,-
CASSLGTGARDGYTF,TGTGCCAGCAGCTTGGGAACAGGTGCAAGGGATGGCTACACCTTC,TRBJ1-2,-,TRBV5-6,-
CASSSRPDSAYEQYF,TGTGCCAGCAGTAGTCGACCGGACAGCGCCTACGAGCAGTACTTC,TRBJ2-7,-,TRBV11-2,-
CASGRLAGGSYNEQFF,TGTGCCAGCGGCCGCCTAGCGGGAGGTTCCTACAATGAGCAGTTCTTC,TRBJ2-1,-,TRBV3-1/TRBV3-2,TRBD2
CASSLETQYF,TGTGCCAGCAGCCTCGAGACCCAGTACTTC,TRBJ2-5,-,TRBV7-2,-
CASSLLSGQGYSYNSPLHF,TGTGCCAGCAGCTTATTGTCGGGACAGGGCTACTCCTATAATTCACCCCTCCACTTT,TRBJ1-6,-,TRBV7-2,TRBD1
CASSQFGGLGDTQYF,TGTGCCAGCAGCCAATTCGGGGGTTTGGGAGATACGCAGTATTTT,TRBJ2-3,-,TRBV14,-
CASSPQGGQSYNEQFF,TGTGCCAGCAGCCCCCAGGGGGGACAATCCTACAATGAGCAGTTCTTC,TRBJ2-1,-,TRBV7-6,-
CASSHPAVNSPLHF,TGCGCCAGCAGCCATCCCGCGGTCAATTCACCCCTCCACTTT,TRBJ1-6,-,TRBV4-1,-
CSVLPGYTF,TGCAGCGTTCTACCTGGCTACACCTTC,TRBJ1-2,-,TRBV29-1,-
CASSQGADSNSPLHF,TGTGCCAGCAGCCAAGGGGCAGACAGTAATTCACCCCTCCACTTT,TRBJ1-6,-,TRBV3-1/TRBV3-2,-
CASSTGTGSGGYTF,TGTGCCAGTAGTACCGGGACAGGGTCTGGTGGCTACACCTTC,TRBJ1-2,-,TRBV19,TRBD1
CAWSNPPGLNNEQFF,TGTGCCTGGAGCAATCCTCCGGGACTAAACAATGAGCAGTTCTTC,TRBJ2-1,-,TRBV30,TRBD2
CASSPKDKGGPQYF,TGTGCCAGCAGCCCCAAGGATAAGGGGGGGCCTCAGTATTTT,TRBJ2-3,-,TRBV5-4,-
CASSFGRYEQYF,TGTGCCAGCAGCTTCGGGAGGTACGAGCAGTACTTC,TRBJ2-7,-,TRBV11-1,TRBD2
CASSSLGQAGTEAFF,TGCGCCAGCAGCTCACTCGGACAGGCGGGCACTGAAGCTTTCTTT,TRBJ1-1,-,TRBV5-1,TRBD1
CASSLGPTGGVYEQYF,TGTGCCAGCAGTTTGGGACCGACAGGGGGCGTGTACGAGCAGTACTTC,TRBJ2-7,few,TRBV28,TRBD1
CASSLGTRPPNSPLHF,TGCGCCAGCAGCTTGGGCACCAGGCCGCCTAATTCACCCCTCCACTTT,TRBJ1-6,once,TRBV5-1,-
CASSVEQVSSYNEQFF,TGTGCCAGCAGCGTAGAACAAGTAAGCTCCTACAATGAGCAGTTCTTC,TRBJ2-1,few,TRBV9,-
CASSPGQGNTGELFF,TGTGCCAGCTCACCAGGGCAGGGGAACACCGGGGAGCTGTTTTTT,TRBJ2-2,once,TRBV18,-